This T cell receptor (beta chain) was recorded in a study of shared clonotypes between healthy human individuals (dated by TCRdb to the early 2020s). In the study overall: Three men and two women, aged 18 to 49 years, made up the cohort. For each donor, CD4 naive and CD4 memory were each run on three plates, CD8 naive on two plates, and CD8 memory on one plate. To estimate repertoire size and how much clonotypes are shared between individuals, the study performed deep sequencing of blood TCR repertoires from roughly five healthy adults. Libraries were prepared and TCR repertoires were sequenced by different laboratories using diverse techniques, in order to increase sequencing depth and limit assay-specific biases. Between about 0.85 and 10 billion PBMCs per donor were obtained by leukapheresis.

The donors were healthy, HIV-negative adults with no recently reported acute infections or vaccinations. Every donor was a Caucasian adult residing in Nashville, Tennessee, USA. CD4+ T cells were enriched by magnetic negative selection, after which naive cells were positively selected on CD45RA and the negative fraction was taken as the memory subset. After blood collection by leukapheresis, PBMCs were isolated using Ficoll-Histopaque density gradient centrifugation and then cryopreserved in the vapor phase of liquid nitrogen. Analytical flow cytometry was used to check the purity and quantity of each magnetically sorted T cell population. Genomic DNA was isolated from every sorted fraction and measured by UV absorbance on a Nanodrop 2000c. The V end loses 2 bases and the J end loses 0 bases, and a stretch of 14 bases separates them. The CDR3 runs 17 residues from the cysteine to the phenylalanine. Of the read, only the CDR3 DNA is kept; its 51 bases are in frame from base 1. CDR1 and CDR2, looked up from the germline V gene, are KGHSH and LQKENI.

TCR CDR3 regions were amplified from genomic DNA by multiplex PCR using the deep immunoSEQ assay. Genomic DNA extracted from each cell subset was distributed evenly over all wells of several immunoSEQ 96-well plates, and each plate served as one replicate. Each replicate PCR for sorted subsets received around 210 ng genomic DNA, equal to roughly 29,000 T cell genomes. Purified libraries were measured with a Qubit 3.0 fluorometer, size-checked on a Bioanalyzer 2100, and measured again with the KAPA Library Quantification kit. Every immunoSEQ 96-well plate was sequenced on a dedicated single-read 150-cycle Illumina NextSeq 550 flow cell. The original pipeline was this. Because the immunoSEQ output held only junctional sequences and lacked quality scores, the filtering could not match the filtering applied to full-length reads. To assign V/J genes and CDR3, sequences were annotated using PyIR, a Python wrapper for IgBLAST v1.9, with IMGT germline references. Reads were filtered out if the reads had weak V/J assignments (E-value above 1e-6), no CDR3, stop codons, out-of-frame junctions, or ambiguous translated residues. V3J clonotypes were defined by identical inferred V gene, J gene, and CDR3 amino acid sequence. Percentage overlap between repertoires was calculated by dividing the number of shared unique clonotypes by the size of the smaller repertoire. Richness of each repertoire was evaluated using RTK rarefaction, the Chao1 estimator, and Recon v2.1 estimates of unobserved clonotypes. For all TCRbeta clonotypes obtained by the gDNA method from several donors, generation probabilities were computed with OLGA. The source is immuneACCESS, and TCRdb retained only in-frame sequences with V and J called. Part of the clones is not carried over; for the studies checked, unresolved V genes explain less than half of this, and the remainder is unexplained. Clone size and V and J calls were adopted from that table, with D and trimming inferred from the DNA. The sample table shows 2 million to 2.5 million clones, and almost 96% are seen once. The ten top clones hold 0.13% of the sample.

Overall results and qualifications from the work: Because the study included only a small number of donors, the genetic and exposure-history diversity represented was limited. Naive subsets generally had larger estimated clonotype richness than memory subsets did. Higher generation probabilities were observed for clonotypes shared by all four sorted-subset donors than for non-shared clonotypes. Incomplete sequencing was indicated by rarefaction of sorted-subset datasets, despite the large sequencing depth. When several donors were compared, the shared fraction of clonotypes was approximately 5% for naive CD4, over 3% for naive CD8, more than 2% for memory CD4, and about 0.36% for memory CD8. Pairwise subsampling indicated that sequencing depth was expected to affect the degree of clonotype sharing among donors. Sampling was restricted to blood, and TCR repertoires in tissues likely differ from the TCR repertoires found in blood.

Of note for this clone: No cognate antigen has been identified for it. Base qualities are missing; no much larger clone stands one base away.

Sequences were obtained from naive CD4+ T cells sorted from blood. This specimen's cell subset or site label, per the study, means: CD45RA+ positively selected. The source of this sequence is a man younger than 30 in good health. The chain is assembled from TRBV18 and TRBJ1-5; the D segment could be TRBD1, given 5 matching bases. In nucleotides, the sequence is TGTGCCAGCTCACCATTAGGGGTTGGGAATAGCAATCAGCCCCAGCATTTT. This is translated as CASSPLGVGNSNQPQHF.